This paragraph reports one T cell receptor (beta chain). This clonotype was recorded at least ten times. What this receptor recognizes is not known. Nothing much larger sits one base from this clone, and base qualities are not available. Ophthalmopathy patients had moderately to severely active disease, Clinical Activity Score of at least 3, NOSPECS grade of at least 4, and duration under 3 months. Exclusion was applied to patients with uncontrolled infections, other autoimmune diseases, pregnancy or lactation. Diagnoses were based on clinical symptoms, serum thyroxine and TRAb, thyroid ultrasound and orbital computed tomography. PBMCs were separated from about 10 ml of fresh peripheral blood using Ficoll-Paque density gradient centrifugation. Trizol reagent was used to extract total RNA, and RNA quality was then checked on an Agilent 2100 Bioanalyzer. The data derive from a study of T cells in Graves' hyperthyroidism and ophthalmopathy (dated by TCRdb to the late 2010s). About the study as a whole: Peripheral blood samples were taken at initial diagnosis, before any treatment was given. A discovery cohort of about a hundred patients, approximately 45 with Graves' ophthalmopathy and 55 to 65 with stable Graves' hyperthyroidism, was used to find distinguishing TCR V-J signatures. An independent validation cohort of around 19 hyperthyroidism patients and 17 patients who later progressed to ophthalmopathy tested prospective prediction of ophthalmopathy. The 95 to 100 discovery patients were randomly divided into training and test sets at a 7:3 ratio. The study also compared thyroid tissue and blood T-cell repertoires from more than 5 Graves' hyperthyroidism patients. Once sampling was done, hyperthyroidism patients were given methimazole at a starting dose of 30 mg daily, whereas ophthalmopathy patients were given high-dose intravenous methylprednisolone. According to the paper, TCR Vbeta CDR3 sequencing was carried out on 135 peripheral blood samples, which came from 40 to 45 ophthalmopathy, some 73 hyperthyroidism and approximately 17 progressor patients. What the authors observed across the whole study: In validation, the model predicted progression to ophthalmopathy with just under 71% sensitivity and around 72% specificity, a median of around six months before onset. Most expanded thyroid clonotypes (frequency above 0.001) were also detected in blood, suggesting blood repertoires may reflect thyroid immune responses. In cross-validation, a model built on a 13 V-J signature told ophthalmopathy apart from stable hyperthyroidism with approximately 90% sensitivity and about 81% specificity, and in testing the same model reached 80%/75%. Sample size was not statistically predetermined, and blinding of investigators to group allocation was not performed.

TCR beta CDR3 regions were amplified from RNA transcripts. For the first round of RT-PCR on the TCR CDR3, the HTBI primer set was used together with the Qiagen OneStep RT-PCR kit. Libraries were constructed in a second round of multiplex PCR, after which size selection and purification were performed. Paired-end sequencing of the libraries was performed with 100 bp reads on an Illumina HiSeq2000. Turning to the authors' computational methods: Raw data were processed with SOAPnuke, discarding reads with adapters, uncalled bases, mean Phred below 15, or no exact constant-primer or identifier match. COPE v1.2.5 was used to merge the high-quality paired reads, and each unique nucleotide sequence was defined as a clonotype. Clonotypes were aligned to IMGT TRBV, TRBD and TRBJ reference segments using MiTCR v1.1. Analysis was restricted to V-J combinations with a frequency above 0.0001, which covered roughly 99% of repertoires. The TCS score was defined as F50 (clonal expansion) divided by E x V (chaos), with BLOSUM62-based TCRdist calculated between CDR3 peptides within each V-J. Welch's t-statistics and random forest reduced fewer than 550 V-J features to 10 to 15, which were used in a naive Bayes classifier (R e1071). Clones were called with MiXCR by TCRdb after fastp trimmed the public reads at Q25, and only in-frame beta chains were retained. Rows merge per CDR3 protein into single entries with the most common DNA and genes. For this entry, the V and J calls and clone size follow TCRdb and not the study's own pipeline. The sample table holds approximately 380,000 distinct CDR3 sequences, of which more than 13% were seen once. Of the sample, approximately 29% is held by the ten largest clones.

The sequenced material came from blood. The TCR was taken from a man aged 50-60 years with Graves' ophthalmopathy.

The DNA reads as follows: TGCAGTGCTGGTCGGACAGACTACGAGCAGTACTTC. This yields the protein CSAGRTDYEQYF. The chain uses TRBV20-1 and TRBJ2-7; possibly the D gene is TRBD1, per 6 matching bases. Cut back by 5 bases and 3 bases, the V and J ends lie 11 bases apart. Reading from cysteine to phenylalanine, the CDR3 counts 12 amino acids. The sequence is cut down to CDR3 DNA, 36 bases in frame from base 1. The germline V gene (reference sequence) provides CDR1 DFQATT and CDR2 SNEGSKA.